Below are 2 T cell receptor beta chains sequenced from a single sample in a study of beta chain features in type 1 diabetes. Since all of the isolated RNA was reverse transcribed, expressed TCRB transcripts were what got sequenced. Libraries were prepared by immunoSEQ multiplex PCR; TCRdb keeps only in-frame clonotypes and omits some of them. The data hold about 250,000 clones, with about a tenth observed a single time. These receptors have no known antigen. Points from the study as a whole: Patients with Type 1 diabetes showed moderately but significantly shorter TCRB CDR3s in all four CD4+ subsets.

The material sequenced was naive CD4+ T cells from blood. These receptors all stem from a young man with type 1 diabetes.

This clone came up a few times. The chain links TRBV4-2 to TRBJ1-6, with no clear D. Germline V gene sequence: CDR1 LGHNA, CDR2 YNFKEQ. CDR3 length: 17 amino acids. V lost 6 bases and J 2 bases, leaving 17 bases between the germline ends. For the CDR3, the DNA is TGTGCCAGCAGACATAAAGAGGATTGGGCCTATAATTCACCCCTCCACTTT. It is translated as CASRHKEDWAYNSPLHF.

This clone occurred a few times. The rearrangement joins TRBV30 to TRBJ1-6; 9 bases align to TRBD1. The CDR3 is made up of 14 amino acids. The J segment lost 7 bases and the V segment lost 3 bases, leaving 4 bases of the junction unmatched. Germline V gene sequence: CDR1 GTSNPN, CDR2 SVGIG (reference sequence). In DNA, the CDR3 is TGTGCCTGGAGCCCAGGACAGGGGAATTCACCCCTCCACTTT. Amino acid sequence: CAWSPGQGNSPLHF.